Listed below are T cell receptor beta chains from one sample, sequenced in a study of blood T cell repertoires in COVID-19. The assay was immunoSEQ multiplex PCR, and TCRdb's table has in-frame clones only and misses some. The top ten hold roughly 13% of the sample, which has approximately 5,700 clones, about four fifths seen once. Sequencing was carried out using peripheral blood. All receptors derive from a human donor in a cohort sampled during active COVID-19. The CDR3 runs from the conserved cysteine through the conserved F or W. Each record gives: J gene, V gene, clone size, D gene, CDR3 length, CDR3 DNA, CDR3 protein. A D gene is named only where the DNA matches it firmly. The size field is filled for only some rows; it gives once, few, many or a size class.

>TRBJ2-7|TRBV18|.|.|15
TGTGCCAGCTCACCCGGACAGACTCGTACCTACGAGCAGTACTTC
CASSPGQTRTYEQYF
>TRBJ2-2|TRBV27|few|.|13
TGTGCCAGCAGTTTATTCGTCACCGGGGAGCTGTTTTTT
CASSLFVTGELFF
>TRBJ1-5|TRBV3-1/TRBV3-2|.|TRBD1|15
TGTGCCAGCAGCCAAGGGACAGGGGAGAATCAGCCCCAGCATTTT
CASSQGTGENQPQHF
>TRBJ2-6|TRBV5-6|.|.|16
TGTGCCAGCAGCCACAACAGTTTCTCTGGGGCCAACGTCCTGACTTTC
CASSHNSFSGANVLTF
>TRBJ2-7|TRBV5-4|few|TRBD2|15
TGTGCCAGCACCCTTGGTACTAGCGGCCCCTACGAGCAGTACTTC
CASTLGTSGPYEQYF
>TRBJ1-1|TRBV5-3|.|.|13
TGTGCCAGAAGCTGGGACACCAACACTGAAGCTTTCTTT
CARSWDTNTEAFF
>TRBJ2-1|TRBV24-1|.|.|15
TGTGCCACCAGTGAGATAAGCGGTTCCTACAATGAGCAGTTCTTC
CATSEISGSYNEQFF
>TRBJ2-2|TRBV4-3|few|TRBD2|18
TGCGCCAGCAGCCCCCGTGGGGCGGGAGGGGGGAACACCGGGGAGCTGTTTTTT
CASSPRGAGGGNTGELFF
>TRBJ1-1|TRBV5-4|.|TRBD1|15
TGTGCCAGCAGCTTGGCCGGGACAGGGAATGGTGAAGCTTTCTTT
CASSLAGTGNGEAFF
>TRBJ2-3|TRBV6-2/TRBV6-3|.|TRBD1|15
TGTGCCAGCAGCCCCGGACAGGGGGAATCAGATACGCAGTATTTT
CASSPGQGESDTQYF
>TRBJ2-7|TRBV29-1|.|.|13
TGCAGCGTTGAAGGGCAGGGAAACTCCGAGCAGTACTTC
CSVEGQGNSEQYF
>TRBJ1-1|TRBV27|.|.|14
TGTGCCAGCAGTCCCCGGGGGGCGGGCGCTGAAGCTTTCTTT
CASSPRGAGAEAFF
>TRBJ2-4|TRBV28|.|TRBD1|13
TGTGCCTCGAGGGGGCACGGCAAAAACATTCAGTACTTC
CASRGHGKNIQYF
>TRBJ1-4|TRBV7-8|.|.|16
TGTGCCAGCAGCCCAGAGCGGGGGGTAACTAATGAAAAACTGTTTTTT
CASSPERGVTNEKLFF
>TRBJ2-1|TRBV18|.|.|15
TGTGCCAGCTCCCCCTTGGCGGAGGGAAGGAATGAGCAGTTCTTC
CASSPLAEGRNEQFF
>TRBJ2-1|TRBV7-2|.|.|15
TGTGCCAGCAGCTCCCGCCAGGGGTTAGGAGATGAGCAGTTCTTC
CASSSRQGLGDEQFF
>TRBJ2-7|TRBV9|.|.|15
TGTGCCAGCAGCGTAGGGCCATACCTCTCCTACGAGCAGTACTTC
CASSVGPYLSYEQYF
>TRBJ2-1|TRBV6-5|.|.|12
TGTGCCAGCAGCCCCGGAGTCCCTGAGCAGTTCTTC
CASSPGVPEQFF
>TRBJ1-6|TRBV28|.|TRBD1|12
TGTGCCAGCAGGAGACAGGGTTCGGCCCTCCACTTT
CASRRQGSALHF
>TRBJ1-1|TRBV14|.|.|13
TGTGCCAGCAGCCAGGGGGGTAACACTGAAGCTTTCTTT
CASSQGGNTEAFF
>TRBJ2-1|TRBV9|.|TRBD1|16
TGTGCCAGCAGCCCGAGGGGGCAGTCTCGAAACAATGAGCAGTTCTTC
CASSPRGQSRNNEQFF
>TRBJ1-1|TRBV7-2|once|TRBD1|17
TGTGCCAGCAGCTCTTACGGACAGGGGCAACCGAACACTGAAGCTTTCTTT
CASSSYGQGQPNTEAFF
>TRBJ2-1|TRBV11-2|.|.|15
TGTGCCAGCAGCCTAGAGGGCTGGGGACTCAATGAGCAGTTCTTC
CASSLEGWGLNEQFF
>TRBJ2-7|TRBV10-3|.|.|16
TGTGCCATCAGTGAGTCTGTAAGTTTCTCCAGAAACGAGCAGTACTTC
CAISESVSFSRNEQYF
>TRBJ2-7|TRBV2|.|.|13
TGTGCCAGCAGTTTCCAGGTTCCCTACGAGCAGTACTTC
CASSFQVPYEQYF
>TRBJ2-5|TRBV5-1|once|TRBD2|15
TGCGCCAGCAGCTTGGACCCGGGGAGGGTGGAGACCCAGTACTTC
CASSLDPGRVETQYF
>TRBJ1-6|TRBV7-9|.|TRBD1|15
TGTGCCAGCAGCTTCGGGACAGCCAATAATTCACCCCTCCACTTT
CASSFGTANNSPLHF
>TRBJ2-7|TRBV5-4|.|.|12
TGTGCCAGCAGGGGCGGACAGTCCGAGCAGTACTTC
CASRGGQSEQYF
>TRBJ2-3|TRBV7-7|.|TRBD2|15
TGTGCTAGCAGCTCTAGCGGGAGGGCCGGGGATACGCAGTATTTT
CASSSSGRAGDTQYF
>TRBJ1-6|TRBV19|.|.|13
TGTGCCAGTAATCGGGGTACCGGATCACCCCTCCACTTT
CASNRGTGSPLHF
>TRBJ2-2|TRBV7-3|few|TRBD2|16
TGTGCCAGCAGACGGACCGGGACTAGCAACACCGGGGAGCTGTTTTTT
CASRRTGTSNTGELFF
>TRBJ2-1|TRBV19|.|.|13
TGTGCCAGTAGTATAGGGGGCCCCAATGAGCAGTTCTTC
CASSIGGPNEQFF
>TRBJ1-3|TRBV11-2|.|.|16
TGTGCCAGCAGCCGGTTCCGGGTGGCAACAGGAAACACCATATATTTT
CASSRFRVATGNTIYF
>TRBJ2-1|TRBV2|.|TRBD2|13
TGTGCCAGCAGGGCTAGCGGGAGGAATGAGCAGTTCTTC
CASRASGRNEQFF
>TRBJ2-2|TRBV3-1/TRBV3-2|.|TRBD1|19
TGTGCCAGCAGCCAAGTCTCACCCGGGACAGGGATCCTTGCCGGGGAGCTGTTTTTT
CASSQVSPGTGILAGELFF
>TRBJ1-5|TRBV19|.|.|15
TGTGCCAGTAGTCCAGGGTTGAGGGGGAATCAGCCCCAGCATTTT
CASSPGLRGNQPQHF
>TRBJ2-7|TRBV11-1|few|TRBD1|13
TGTGCCAGCAGTTACAGGGGTCCCTACGAGCAGTACTTC
CASSYRGPYEQYF